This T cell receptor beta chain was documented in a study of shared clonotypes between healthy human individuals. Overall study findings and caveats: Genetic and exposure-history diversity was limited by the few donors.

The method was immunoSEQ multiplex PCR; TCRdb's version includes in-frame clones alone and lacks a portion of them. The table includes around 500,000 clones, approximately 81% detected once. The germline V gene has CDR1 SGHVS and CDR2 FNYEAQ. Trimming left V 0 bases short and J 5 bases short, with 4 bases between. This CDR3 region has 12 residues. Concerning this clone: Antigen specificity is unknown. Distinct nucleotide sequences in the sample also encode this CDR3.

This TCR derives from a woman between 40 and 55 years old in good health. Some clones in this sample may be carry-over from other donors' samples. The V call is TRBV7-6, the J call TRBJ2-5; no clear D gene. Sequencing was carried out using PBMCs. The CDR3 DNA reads TGTGCCAGCAGCTTAGCGGCTGAGACCCAGTACTTC. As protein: CASSLAAETQYF.